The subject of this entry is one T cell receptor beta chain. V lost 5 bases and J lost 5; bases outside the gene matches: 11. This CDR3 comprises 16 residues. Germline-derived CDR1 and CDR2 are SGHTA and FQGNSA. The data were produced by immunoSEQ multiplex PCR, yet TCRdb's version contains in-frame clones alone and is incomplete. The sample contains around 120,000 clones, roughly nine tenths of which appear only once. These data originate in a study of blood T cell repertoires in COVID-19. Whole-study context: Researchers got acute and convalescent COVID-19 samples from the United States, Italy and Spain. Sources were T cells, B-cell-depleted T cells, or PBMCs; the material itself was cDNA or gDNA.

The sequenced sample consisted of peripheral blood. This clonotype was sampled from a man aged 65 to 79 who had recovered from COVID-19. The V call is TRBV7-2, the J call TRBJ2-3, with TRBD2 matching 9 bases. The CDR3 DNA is TGTGCCAGCAGCCCCGACGGAGCGGGAGGTCTAGATACGCAGTATTTT. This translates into CASSPDGAGGLDTQYF. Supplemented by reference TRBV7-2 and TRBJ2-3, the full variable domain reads GAGVSQSPSNKVTEKGKDVELRCDPISGHTALYWYRQSLGQGLEFLIYFQGNSAPDKSGLPSDRFSAERTGGSVSTLTIQRTQQEDSAVYLCASSPDGAGGLDTQYFGPGTRLTVL.